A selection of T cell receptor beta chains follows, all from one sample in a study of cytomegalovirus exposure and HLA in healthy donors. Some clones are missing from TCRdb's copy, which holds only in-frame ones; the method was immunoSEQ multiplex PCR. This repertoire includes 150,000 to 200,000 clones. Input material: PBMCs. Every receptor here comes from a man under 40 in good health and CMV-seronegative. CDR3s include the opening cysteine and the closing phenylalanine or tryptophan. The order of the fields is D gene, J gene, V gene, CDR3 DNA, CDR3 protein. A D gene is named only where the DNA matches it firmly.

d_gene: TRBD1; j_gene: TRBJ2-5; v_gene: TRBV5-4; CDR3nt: TGTGCCAGCAGCTTGGACCTTCGGGACAGGGGACAAGAGACCCAGTACTTC; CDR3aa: CASSLDLRDRGQETQYF
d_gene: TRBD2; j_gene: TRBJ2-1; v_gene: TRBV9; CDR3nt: TGTGCCAGCAGCTGGGGACTAGCGCTAAACAATGAGCAGTTCTTC; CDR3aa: CASSWGLALNNEQFF
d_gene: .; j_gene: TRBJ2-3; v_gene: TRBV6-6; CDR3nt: TGTGCCAGCAATGCGGCGGGACTCACAGATACGCAGTATTTT; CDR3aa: CASNAAGLTDTQYF
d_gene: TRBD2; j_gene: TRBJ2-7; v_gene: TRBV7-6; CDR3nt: TGTGCCAGCAGCTTAGATCCCGGGAGGGCCGTCGAGCAGTACTTC; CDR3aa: CASSLDPGRAVEQYF
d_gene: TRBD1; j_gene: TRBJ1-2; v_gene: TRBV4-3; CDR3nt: TGCGCCAGCAGCCAAGTCGGGACAGCCTATGGCTACACCTTC; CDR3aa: CASSQVGTAYGYTF
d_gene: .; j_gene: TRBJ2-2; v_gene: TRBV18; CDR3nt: TGTGCCAGCTCACCACCGACAGGCGGGGAGCTGTTTTTT; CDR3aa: CASSPPTGGELFF
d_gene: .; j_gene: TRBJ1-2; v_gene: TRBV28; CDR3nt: TGTGCCAGCACTACGCCCTATGGCTACACCTTC; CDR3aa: CASTTPYGYTF
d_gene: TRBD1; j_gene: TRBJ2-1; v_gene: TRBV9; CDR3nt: TGTGCCAGCAGCGTATCCCGACAGGGTGCCTACAATGAGCAGTTCTTC; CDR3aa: CASSVSRQGAYNEQFF
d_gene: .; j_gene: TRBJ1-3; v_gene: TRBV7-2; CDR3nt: TGTGCCAGCAGCCCCCACTCCGCTGGGGGGGCCGACACCATATATTTT; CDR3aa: CASSPHSAGGADTIYF
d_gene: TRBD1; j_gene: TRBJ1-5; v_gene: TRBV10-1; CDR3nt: TGCGCCAGCACTCGCGGGGACAGGGGCATCAATCAGCCCCAGCATTTT; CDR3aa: CASTRGDRGINQPQHF
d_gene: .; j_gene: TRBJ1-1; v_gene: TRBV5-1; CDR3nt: TGCGCCAGCAGAGCGACGAACACTGAAGCTTTCTTT; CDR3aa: CASRATNTEAFF
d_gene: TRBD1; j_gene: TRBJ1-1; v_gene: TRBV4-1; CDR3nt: TGCGCCAGCAGCCAAGGACAGGGAGTCCCCTTCACTGAAGCTTTCTTT; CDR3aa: CASSQGQGVPFTEAFF
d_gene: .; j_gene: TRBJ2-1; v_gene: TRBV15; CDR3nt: TGTGCCACCAGCAGCCAGGGGCCAGGGGACGATGAGCAGTTCTTC; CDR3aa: CATSSQGPGDDEQFF
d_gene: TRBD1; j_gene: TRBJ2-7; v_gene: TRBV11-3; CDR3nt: TGTGCCAGCAGCTCCAGGACGGGACAGAAGTTCCACGAGCAGTACTTC; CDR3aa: CASSSRTGQKFHEQYF
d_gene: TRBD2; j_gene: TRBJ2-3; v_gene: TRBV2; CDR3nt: TGTGCCAGCAGTGAATTGGCCCAATTAGCGGGAGATACGCAGTATTTT; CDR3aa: CASSELAQLAGDTQYF
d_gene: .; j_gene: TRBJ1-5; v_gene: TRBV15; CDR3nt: TGTGCCACGAGCGGGGCCCGCAATCAGCCCCAGCATTTT; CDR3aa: CATSGARNQPQHF
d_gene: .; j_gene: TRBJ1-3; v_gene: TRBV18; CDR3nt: TGTGCCAGCTCACCAGCAAATGTCTACTCTGGAAACACCATATATTTT; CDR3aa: CASSPANVYSGNTIYF
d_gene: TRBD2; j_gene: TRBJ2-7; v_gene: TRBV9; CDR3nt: TGTGCCAGCAGCGCAGAGCCCGGGCCTAGCGGAACCTACGAGCAGTACTTC; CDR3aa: CASSAEPGPSGTYEQYF